Included here is one TCR beta chain sequence, with context. Authors' methods: Nucleated cell counts were estimated from reference gene primer amplification. Repertoires were generated with immunoSEQ multiplex PCR, while TCRdb's copy carries only in-frame clones and drops some. That table gives V, J and clone size, and the DNA gave D and trimming. Of roughly 410,000 clones detected, about 89% appear once; the ten largest clones hold about 2.5%. The sample originates from a study of blood T cell repertoires in COVID-19. CDR3 size: 15 residues. Germline trimming cut 5 bases from V and 2 bases from J; bases unmatched to any gene: 7. The germline gives CDR1 SGHTA, CDR2 FQGTGA. Seattle enrolled patients during active infection and tracked them longitudinally.

The V and J genes are TRBV7-3 and TRBJ2-5; 8 bases agree with TRBD1. This receptor was identified in an older woman with COVID-19, enrolled during active disease. The sequenced sample consisted of peripheral blood. CDR3 nucleotides: TGTGCCAGCAGCAGGACAGGGACGGGGCAAGAGACCCAGTACTTC. Amino acid sequence: CASSRTGTGQETQYF.